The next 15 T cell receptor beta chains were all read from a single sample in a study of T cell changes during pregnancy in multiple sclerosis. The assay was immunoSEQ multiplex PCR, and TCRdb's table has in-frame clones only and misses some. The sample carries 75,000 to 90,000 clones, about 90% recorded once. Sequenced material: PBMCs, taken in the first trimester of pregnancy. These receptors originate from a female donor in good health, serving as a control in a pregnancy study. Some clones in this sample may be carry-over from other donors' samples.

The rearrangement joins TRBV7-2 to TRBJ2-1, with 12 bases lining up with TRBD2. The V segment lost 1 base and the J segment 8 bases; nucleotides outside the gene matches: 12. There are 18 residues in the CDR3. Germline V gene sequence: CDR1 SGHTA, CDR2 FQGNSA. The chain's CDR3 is CASSLGPYTSGRPDEQFF. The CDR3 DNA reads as TGTGCCAGCAGCTTAGGTCCCTACACTAGCGGGAGGCCCGATGAGCAGTTCTTC.

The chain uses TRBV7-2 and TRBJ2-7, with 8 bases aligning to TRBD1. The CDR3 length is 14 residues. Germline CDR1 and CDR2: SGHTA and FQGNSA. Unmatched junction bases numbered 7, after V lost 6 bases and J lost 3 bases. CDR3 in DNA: TGTGCCAGCAGTCCTCCCGGGACAGGCTACGAGCAGTACTTC. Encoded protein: CASSPPGTGYEQYF.

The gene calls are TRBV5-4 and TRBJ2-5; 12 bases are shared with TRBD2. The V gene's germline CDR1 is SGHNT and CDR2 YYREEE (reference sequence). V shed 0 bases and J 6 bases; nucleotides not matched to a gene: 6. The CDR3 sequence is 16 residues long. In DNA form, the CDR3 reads TGTGCCAGCAGCTTGGCCGATACTAGCGGGAGGAAGACCCAGTACTTC. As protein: CASSLADTSGRKTQYF.

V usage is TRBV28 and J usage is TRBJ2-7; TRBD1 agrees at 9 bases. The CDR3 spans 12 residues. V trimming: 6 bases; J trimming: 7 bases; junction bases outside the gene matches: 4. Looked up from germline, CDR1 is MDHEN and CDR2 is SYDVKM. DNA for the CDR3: TGTGCCAGCAGACAGGGGGCGAGGGAGCAGTACTTC. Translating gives CASRQGAREQYF.

DNA for the CDR3: TGTGCCAGCAGCTTGAGGACTAGCTACGAGCAGTTCTTC. It encodes CASSLRTSYEQFF. This chain connects TRBV5-5 to TRBJ2-1, with TRBD2 matching 8 bases. V lost 1 base and J lost 10; bases outside the gene matches: 4. Germline V gene data show CDR1 as SGHKS and CDR2 as YYEKEE (reference sequence). This CDR3 spans 13 amino acids.

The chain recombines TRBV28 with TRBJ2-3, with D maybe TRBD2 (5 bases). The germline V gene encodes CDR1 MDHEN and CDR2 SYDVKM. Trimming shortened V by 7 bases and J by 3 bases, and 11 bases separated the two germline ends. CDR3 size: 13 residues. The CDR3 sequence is CASMGVWTDTQYF. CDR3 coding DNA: TGTGCCAGCATGGGAGTTTGGACAGATACGCAGTATTTT.

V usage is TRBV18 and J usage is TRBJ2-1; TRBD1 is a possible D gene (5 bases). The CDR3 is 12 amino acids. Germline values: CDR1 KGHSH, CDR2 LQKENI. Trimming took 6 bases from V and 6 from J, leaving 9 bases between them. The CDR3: CASSPRVNEQFF. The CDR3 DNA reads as TGTGCCAGCTCCCCCAGGGTCAATGAGCAGTTCTTC. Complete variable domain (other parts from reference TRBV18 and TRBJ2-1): NAGVMQNPRHLVRRRGQEARLRCSPMKGHSHVYWYRQLPEEGLKFMVYLQKENIIDESGMPKERFSAEFPKEGPSILRIQQVVRGDSAAYFCASSPRVNEQFFGPGTRLTVL.

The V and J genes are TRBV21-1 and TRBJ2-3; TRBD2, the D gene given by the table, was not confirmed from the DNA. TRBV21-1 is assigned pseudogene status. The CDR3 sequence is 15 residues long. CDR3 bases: TGTGCCAGCAGCCCCAGCGGGCCTAACACAGATACGCAGTATTTT. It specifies CASSPSGPNTDTQYF.

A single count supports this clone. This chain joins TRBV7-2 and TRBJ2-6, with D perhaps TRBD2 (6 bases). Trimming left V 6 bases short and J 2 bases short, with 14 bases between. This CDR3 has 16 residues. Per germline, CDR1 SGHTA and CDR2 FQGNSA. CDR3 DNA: TGTGCCAGCAGTTGGGGGGTGGGAGCTGGGGCCAACGTCCTGACTTTC. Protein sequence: CASSWGVGAGANVLTF.

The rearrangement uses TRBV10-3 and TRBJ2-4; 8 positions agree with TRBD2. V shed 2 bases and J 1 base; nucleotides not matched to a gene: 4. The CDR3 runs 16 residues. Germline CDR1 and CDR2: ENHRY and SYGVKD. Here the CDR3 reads CAISEAGGMAKNIQYF. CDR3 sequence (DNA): TGTGCCATCAGTGAGGCGGGGGGTATGGCCAAAAACATTCAGTACTTC.

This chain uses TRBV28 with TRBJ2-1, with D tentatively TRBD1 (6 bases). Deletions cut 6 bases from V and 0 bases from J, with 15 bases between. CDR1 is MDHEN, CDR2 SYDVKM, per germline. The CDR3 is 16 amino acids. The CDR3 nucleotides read TGTGCCAGCAGCCTGCTAGGGGGACGCTCCTACAATGAGCAGTTCTTC. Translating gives CASSLLGGRSYNEQFF.

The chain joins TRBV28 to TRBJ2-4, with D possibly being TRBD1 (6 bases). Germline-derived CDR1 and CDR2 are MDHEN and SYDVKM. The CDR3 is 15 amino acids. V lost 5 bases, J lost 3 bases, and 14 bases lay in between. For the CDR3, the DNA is TGTGCCAGCAGTGGACAGAGCGTCGGCAAAAACATTCAGTACTTC. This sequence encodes CASSGQSVGKNIQYF.

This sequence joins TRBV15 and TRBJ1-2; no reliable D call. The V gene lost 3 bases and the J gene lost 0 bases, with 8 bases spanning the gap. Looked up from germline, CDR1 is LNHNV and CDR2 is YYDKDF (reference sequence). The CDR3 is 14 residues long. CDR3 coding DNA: TGTGCCACCAGCAGGGGCATAGCTAACTATGGCTACACCTTC. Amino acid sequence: CATSRGIANYGYTF.

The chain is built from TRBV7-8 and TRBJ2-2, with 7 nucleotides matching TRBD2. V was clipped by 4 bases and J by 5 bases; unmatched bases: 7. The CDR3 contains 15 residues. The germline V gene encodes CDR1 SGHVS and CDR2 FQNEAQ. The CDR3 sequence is CASSSGRWGTGELFF. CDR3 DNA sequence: TGTGCCAGCAGCTCCGGGAGGTGGGGGACCGGGGAGCTGTTTTTT.

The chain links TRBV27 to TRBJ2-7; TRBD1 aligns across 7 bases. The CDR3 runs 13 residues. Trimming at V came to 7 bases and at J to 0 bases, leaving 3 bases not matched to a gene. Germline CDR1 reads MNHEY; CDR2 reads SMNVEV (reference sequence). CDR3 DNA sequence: TGTGCCAGCACCAACAGGGGCTCCTACGAGCAGTACTTC. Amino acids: CASTNRGSYEQYF.